Listed below are T cell receptor beta chains from one sample, sequenced in a study of T-cell memory formation after mild COVID-19. From the 5' RACE reads, TCRdb called clonotypes with MiXCR, one entry per CDR3 protein. Here the sample spans approximately 100,000 distinct CDR3 sequences, roughly 23% being singletons. What was sequenced was PBMCs or a T cell subset sorted from them (not recorded which). These receptors were taken from a man aged 18-30 years who had mild COVID-19 (a few samples of this study predate the infection). Cell type and time point are not known. Both conserved end residues are part of each CDR3. D genes are given only for firm matches. Some rows have no size entry. The others give once, few or many, or a class for an expanded clone.

18	-	TRBV6-1	TRBD2	TRBJ2-1	CASSEALPTSGADNEQFF	TGTGCCAGCAGTGAAGCGCTTCCGACTAGCGGGGCCGACAATGAGCAGTTCTTC
11	-	TRBV2	-	TRBJ1-5	CASSVGQPQHF	TGTGCCAGCAGTGTGGGTCAGCCCCAGCATTTT
19	-	TRBV7-9	-	TRBJ2-6	CASSLVEIGANSGANVLTF	TGTGCCAGCAGCTTAGTGGAGATCGGGGCCAACTCTGGGGCCAACGTCCTGACTTTC
15	-	TRBV11-1	TRBD1	TRBJ1-5	CASSPVRDRGQPQHF	TGTGCCAGCAGCCCTGTCCGGGACAGGGGTCAGCCCCAGCATTTT
14	-	TRBV12-3/TRBV12-4	TRBD1	TRBJ2-1	CASRGQGADNEQFF	TGTGCCAGCAGGGGACAGGGGGCGGACAATGAGCAGTTCTTC
14	-	TRBV4-1	-	TRBJ2-7	CASSQVRSSYEQYF	TGCGCCAGCAGCCAAGTGAGGTCCTCCTACGAGCAGTACTTC
12	-	TRBV7-2	-	TRBJ2-7	CASSFYRDEQYF	TGTGCCAGCAGCTTTTACAGGGACGAGCAGTACTTC
17	-	TRBV4-3	-	TRBJ2-2	CASSQDARDLNTGELFF	TGCGCCAGCAGCCAAGACGCAAGGGACCTTAACACCGGGGAGCTGTTTTTT
14	few	TRBV23-1	TRBD2	TRBJ2-3	CASKVAGGTDTQYF	TGCGCCAGCAAGGTGGCGGGGGGAACAGATACGCAGTATTTT
16	-	TRBV7-2	TRBD2	TRBJ2-1	CASSTLAGGLYNEQFF	TGTGCCAGCAGCACACTAGCGGGGGGGCTCTACAATGAGCAGTTCTTC
14	-	TRBV4-1	-	TRBJ2-2	CASSQEGLIGELFF	TGCGCCAGCAGCCAAGAGGGCCTCATCGGGGAGCTGTTTTTT
18	-	TRBV18	-	TRBJ1-4	CASSPKAAADATNEKLFF	TGTGCCAGCTCGCCCAAAGCAGCGGCCGATGCAACTAATGAAAAACTGTTTTTT
15	-	TRBV7-9	-	TRBJ2-6	CASSLPGSGANVLTF	TGTGCCAGCAGCTTACCTGGGTCCGGGGCCAACGTCCTGACTTTC
13	few	TRBV29-1	TRBD2	TRBJ2-1	CSAGGGSYNEQFF	TGCAGCGCCGGGGGGGGCTCCTACAATGAGCAGTTCTTC
13	few	TRBV5-5	-	TRBJ2-2	CASRYTGSGELFF	TGTGCCAGCAGGTATACAGGCTCCGGGGAGCTGTTTTTT
16	-	TRBV7-9	-	TRBJ2-3	CASSFVYNRAADTQYF	TGTGCCAGCAGCTTTGTCTACAATAGGGCGGCAGATACGCAGTATTTT
21	-	TRBV12-3/TRBV12-4	TRBD2	TRBJ2-2	CASSFFGQGSTSGGQTGELFF	TGTGCCAGCAGCTTTTTCGGACAGGGGTCGACTAGCGGGGGGCAGACCGGGGAGCTGTTTTTT
14	-	TRBV5-8	-	TRBJ1-5	CASSPYGGYQPQHF	TGTGCCAGCAGCCCTTACGGGGGCTATCAGCCCCAGCATTTT
16	-	TRBV5-1	-	TRBJ1-3	CASSSYPGGSGNTIYF	TGCGCCAGCAGCTCTTACCCTGGAGGTTCTGGAAACACCATATATTTT
13	-	TRBV6-1	-	TRBJ2-1	CASSELPNNEQFF	TGTGCCAGCAGTGAACTACCGAACAATGAGCAGTTCTTC
18	-	TRBV24-1	TRBD1	TRBJ2-3	CATSDWTGPHSSTDTQYF	TGTGCCACCAGTGATTGGACAGGGCCACACTCTAGCACAGATACGCAGTATTTT
17	-	TRBV3-1	TRBD1	TRBJ2-2	CASSQEWGQGPTGELFF	TGTGCCAGCAGCCAAGAATGGGGACAGGGCCCAACCGGGGAGCTGTTTTTT
9	-	TRBV12-3/TRBV12-4	-	TRBJ1-1	CASSLGAFF	TGTGCCAGCAGTTTGGGAGCTTTCTTT
14	few	TRBV5-1	-	TRBJ1-1	CASSLKGEGTEAFF	TGCGCCAGCAGCTTGAAGGGGGAGGGCACTGAAGCTTTCTTT